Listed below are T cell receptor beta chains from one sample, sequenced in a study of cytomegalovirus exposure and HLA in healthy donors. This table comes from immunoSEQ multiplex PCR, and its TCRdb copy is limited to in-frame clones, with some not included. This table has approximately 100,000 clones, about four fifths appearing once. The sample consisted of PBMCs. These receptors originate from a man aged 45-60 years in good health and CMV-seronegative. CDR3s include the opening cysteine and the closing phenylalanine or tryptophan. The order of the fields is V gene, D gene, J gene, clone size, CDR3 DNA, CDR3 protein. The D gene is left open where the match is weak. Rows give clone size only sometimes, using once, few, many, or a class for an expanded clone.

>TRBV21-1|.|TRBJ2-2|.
TGTGCCAGCCACCGAAGGAGGCTAGCGGTAGGGACCGGGGAGCTGTTTTTT
CASHRRRLAVGTGELFF
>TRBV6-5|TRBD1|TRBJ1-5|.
TGTGCCAGCAGTCCGACAGGGTATCAGCCCCAGCATTTT
CASSPTGYQPQHF
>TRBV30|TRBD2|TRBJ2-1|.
TGTGCCTGGAGTGTAGGGCTAGCGGGGGTCTACAATGAGCAGTTCTTC
CAWSVGLAGVYNEQFF
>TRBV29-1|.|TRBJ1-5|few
TGCAGCGTTGGCGGGACGTTTAATCAGCCCCAGCATTTT
CSVGGTFNQPQHF
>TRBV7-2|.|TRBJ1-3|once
TGTGCCAGCAGCTTATCCCAGGGACTACTCTCTGGAAACACCATATATTTT
CASSLSQGLLSGNTIYF
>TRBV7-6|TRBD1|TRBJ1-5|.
TGTGCCAGCAGCCCACAGGGGGCTCGGAATCAGCCCCAGCATTTT
CASSPQGARNQPQHF
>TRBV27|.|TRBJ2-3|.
TGTGCCAGCAGTCCGATAGCGCCGTTTGCCACAGATACGCAGTATTTT
CASSPIAPFATDTQYF
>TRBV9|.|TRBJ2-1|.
TGTGCCAGCAGCGTAGGGGGGGGCTCGAAAGGTGAGCAGTTCTTC
CASSVGGGSKGEQFF
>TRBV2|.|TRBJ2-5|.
TGTGCCAGTACTAGCTTGAGGGAGACCCAGTACTTC
CASTSLRETQYF
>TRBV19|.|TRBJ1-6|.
TGTGCCAGTAGTATACGACACCTCAGCCTTTCACCCCTCCACTTT
CASSIRHLSLSPLHF